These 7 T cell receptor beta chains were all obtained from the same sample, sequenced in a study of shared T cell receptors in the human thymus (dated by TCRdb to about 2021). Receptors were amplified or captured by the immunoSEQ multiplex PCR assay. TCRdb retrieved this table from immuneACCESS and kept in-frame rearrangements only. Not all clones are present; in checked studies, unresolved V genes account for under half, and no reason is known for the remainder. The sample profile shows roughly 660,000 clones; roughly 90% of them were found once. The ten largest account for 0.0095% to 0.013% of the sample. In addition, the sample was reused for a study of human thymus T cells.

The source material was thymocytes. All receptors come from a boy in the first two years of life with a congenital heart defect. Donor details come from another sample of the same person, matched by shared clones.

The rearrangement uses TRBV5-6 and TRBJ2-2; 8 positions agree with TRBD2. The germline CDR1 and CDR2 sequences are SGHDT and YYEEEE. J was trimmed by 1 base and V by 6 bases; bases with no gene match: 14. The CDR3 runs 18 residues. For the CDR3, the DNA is TGTGCCAGCAATGGGTCCCTTAGAGCGGGAGAGAACACCGGGGAGCTGTTTTTT. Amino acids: CASNGSLRAGENTGELFF.

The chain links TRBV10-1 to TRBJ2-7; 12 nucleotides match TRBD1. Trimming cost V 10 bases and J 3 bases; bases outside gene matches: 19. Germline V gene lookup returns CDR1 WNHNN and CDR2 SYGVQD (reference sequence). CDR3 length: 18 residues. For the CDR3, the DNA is TGCGCCACCGCCCCGGGACAGGGGGCTGCCAGGGCCTACTACGAGCAGTACTTC. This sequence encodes CATAPGQGAARAYYEQYF.

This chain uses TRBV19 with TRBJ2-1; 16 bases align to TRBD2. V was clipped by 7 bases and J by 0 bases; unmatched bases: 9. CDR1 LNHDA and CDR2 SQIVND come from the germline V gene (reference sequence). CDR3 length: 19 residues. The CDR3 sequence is CASTGTSGRAILSYNEQFF. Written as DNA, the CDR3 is TGTGCCAGTACCGGGACTAGCGGGAGGGCCATTCTCTCCTACAATGAGCAGTTCTTC.

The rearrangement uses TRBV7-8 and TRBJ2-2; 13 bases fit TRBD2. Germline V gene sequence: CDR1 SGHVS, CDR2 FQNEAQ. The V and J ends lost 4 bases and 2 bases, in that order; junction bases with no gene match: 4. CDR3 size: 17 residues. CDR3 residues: CASSWTSGSHNTGELFF. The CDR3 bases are TGTGCCAGCAGCTGGACTAGCGGGAGCCATAACACCGGGGAGCTGTTTTTT.

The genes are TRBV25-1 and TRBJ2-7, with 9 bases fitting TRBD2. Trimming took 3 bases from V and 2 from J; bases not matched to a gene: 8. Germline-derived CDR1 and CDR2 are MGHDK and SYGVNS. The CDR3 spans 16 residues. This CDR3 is CASSDTPRGRAYEQYF. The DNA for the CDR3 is TGTGCCAGCAGTGACACCCCTCGCGGGAGGGCCTACGAGCAGTACTTC.

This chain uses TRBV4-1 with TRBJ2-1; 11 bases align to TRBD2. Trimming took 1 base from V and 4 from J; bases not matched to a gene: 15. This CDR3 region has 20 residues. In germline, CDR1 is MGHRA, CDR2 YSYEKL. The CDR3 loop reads CASSQGQADPSGRKYNEQFF. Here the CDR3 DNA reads TGCGCCAGCAGCCAAGGCCAGGCGGATCCTAGCGGGAGGAAATACAATGAGCAGTTCTTC.

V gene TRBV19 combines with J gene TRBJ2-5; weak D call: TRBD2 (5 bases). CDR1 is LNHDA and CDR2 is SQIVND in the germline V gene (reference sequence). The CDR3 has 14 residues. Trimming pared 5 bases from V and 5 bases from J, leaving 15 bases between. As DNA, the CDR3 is TGTGCCAGTAGTCTAAGACAAAGCGGTGAGACCCAGTACTTC. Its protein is CASSLRQSGETQYF.